Reported below is one T cell receptor beta chain. The antigen is not known. Measured with immunoSEQ multiplex PCR; TCRdb has only the in-frame clones, and not every one. The table includes 10,000 or so clones, 60% to 80% detected once. The sample belongs to a study of T cells in narcolepsy. The CDR3 spans 15 residues. V lost 0 bases and J lost 3, with 12 bases in between. Germline V gene sequence: CDR1 MGHRA, CDR2 YSYEKL. Study-level points and caveats: Comparing one patient's CSF and blood CD4+ clonotypes highlighted HCRT- and TRIB2-specific autoreactive clonotypes.

This receptor was taken from a human donor with narcolepsy. The gene calls are TRBV4-1 and TRBJ2-7; TRBD1 might be the D (5 bases). Sequenced: CD45RA- memory CD8+ T cells from PBMCs. CDR3 region: CASSQERAGNYEQYF. CDR3 coding DNA: TGCGCCAGCAGCCAAGAACGGGCAGGGAACTACGAGCAGTACTTC.